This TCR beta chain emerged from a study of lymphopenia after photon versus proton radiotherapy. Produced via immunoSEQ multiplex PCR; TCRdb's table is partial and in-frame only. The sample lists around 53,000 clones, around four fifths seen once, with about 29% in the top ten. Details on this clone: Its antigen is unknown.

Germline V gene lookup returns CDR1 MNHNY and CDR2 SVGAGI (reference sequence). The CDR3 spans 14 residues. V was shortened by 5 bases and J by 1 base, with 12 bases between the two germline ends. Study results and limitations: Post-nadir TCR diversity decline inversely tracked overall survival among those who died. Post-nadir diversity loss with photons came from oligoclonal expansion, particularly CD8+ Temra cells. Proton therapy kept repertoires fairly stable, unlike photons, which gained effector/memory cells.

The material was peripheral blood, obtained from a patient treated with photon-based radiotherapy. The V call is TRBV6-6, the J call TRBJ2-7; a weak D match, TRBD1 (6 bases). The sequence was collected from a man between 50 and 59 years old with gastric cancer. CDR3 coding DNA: TGTGCCAGCAGTGACCGGGACATTTCCTACGAGCAGTACTTC. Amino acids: CASSDRDISYEQYF.